Sequencing of this T cell receptor (beta chain) was carried out in a study of T cell responses to AZD1222 COVID-19 vaccine. The study's findings and limits: Nearly half of unique spike-specific TCRs reportedly avoided B.1.351 and B.1.1.7 mutated regions. Spike-specific TCRs gained breadth and depth after people received two AZD1222 doses. Donors were largely white British and mainly female; clonal diversity was possibly underestimated. Repertoire samples came only from after the peak T cell response.

CDR1 is SNHLY and CDR2 is FYNNEI in the germline V gene. The CDR3 is made up of 15 amino acids. V was clipped by 4 bases and J by 1 base, with 10 bases between them. Remarks on this clone: Its antigen is unidentified.

Assay: immunoSEQ multiplex PCR; the TCRdb copy retains only in-frame clones and omits some. This table has 90,000 to 140,000 clones, approximately 88% appearing once. Material: peripheral blood, obtained on day 0 of AZD1222 vaccination. The chain has TRBV2 and TRBJ2-2; D is perhaps TRBD1 (5 bases). This clonotype was sampled from an adult in good health. The CDR3 DNA follows: TGTGCCAGCAGTGCAGGGAACCTGAACACCGGGGAGCTGTTTTTT. This codes for CASSAGNLNTGELFF.